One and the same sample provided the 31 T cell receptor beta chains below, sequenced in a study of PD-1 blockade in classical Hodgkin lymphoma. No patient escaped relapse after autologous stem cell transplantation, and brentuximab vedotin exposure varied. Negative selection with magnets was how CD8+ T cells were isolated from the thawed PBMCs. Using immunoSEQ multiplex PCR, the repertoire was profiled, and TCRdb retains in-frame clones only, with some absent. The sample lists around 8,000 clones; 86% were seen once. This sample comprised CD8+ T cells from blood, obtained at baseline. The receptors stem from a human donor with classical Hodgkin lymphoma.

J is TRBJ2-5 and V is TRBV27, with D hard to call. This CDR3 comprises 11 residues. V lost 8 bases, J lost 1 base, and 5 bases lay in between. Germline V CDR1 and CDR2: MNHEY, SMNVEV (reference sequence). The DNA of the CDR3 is TGTGCCAGCGGCCCCCAAGAGACCCAGTACTTC. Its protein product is CASGPQETQYF.

CDR3 sequence reads: CASSLSGMEGEKLFF. The CDR3 nucleotides read TGTGCCAGCAGCTTGTCGGGGATGGAGGGTGAAAAACTGTTTTTT. The J gene is TRBJ1-4, the V gene TRBV5-6; D remains ambiguous. Germline CDR1 reads SGHDT; CDR2 reads YYEEEE. Deletions cut 1 base from V and 7 bases from J, with 14 bases between. The CDR3 runs to 15 residues.

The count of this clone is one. Here the CDR3 DNA reads TGTGCCAGCAGCCTGATGAGGGCGGGGGGCTACGAGCAGTACTTC. This gives the protein CASSLMRAGGYEQYF. J is TRBJ2-7 and V is TRBV5-6; 8 bases are shared with TRBD2. V dropped 4 bases and J dropped 3; count of bases not matched to a gene: 9. This CDR3 region has 15 residues. CDR1 and CDR2 (germline): SGHDT, YYEEEE.

Here the CDR3 reads CASSLPLLAEGSGELFF. The CDR3 bases are TGTGCCAGCAGTTTGCCTCTACTAGCGGAGGGGTCCGGGGAGCTGTTTTTT. The rearrangement links TRBV28 to TRBJ2-2; 8 bases line up with TRBD2. V was pared by 3 bases and J by 6 bases, with 12 bases of the junction left unmatched. The CDR3 consists of 17 residues. Germline V CDR1 and CDR2: MDHEN, SYDVKM.

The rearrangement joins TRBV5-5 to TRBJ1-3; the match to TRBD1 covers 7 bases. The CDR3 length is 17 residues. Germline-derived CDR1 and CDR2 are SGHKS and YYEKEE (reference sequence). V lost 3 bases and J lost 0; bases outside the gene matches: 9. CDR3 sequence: CASSWGGQATSGNTIYF. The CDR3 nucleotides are TGTGCCAGCAGCTGGGGAGGACAGGCAACCTCTGGAAACACCATATATTTT.

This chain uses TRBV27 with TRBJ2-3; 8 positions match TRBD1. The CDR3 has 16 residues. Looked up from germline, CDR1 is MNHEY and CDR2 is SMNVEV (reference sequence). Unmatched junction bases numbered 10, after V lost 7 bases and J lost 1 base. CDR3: CASTAFRGQGTDTQYF. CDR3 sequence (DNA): TGTGCCAGCACTGCTTTCCGGGGACAGGGCACAGATACGCAGTATTTT.

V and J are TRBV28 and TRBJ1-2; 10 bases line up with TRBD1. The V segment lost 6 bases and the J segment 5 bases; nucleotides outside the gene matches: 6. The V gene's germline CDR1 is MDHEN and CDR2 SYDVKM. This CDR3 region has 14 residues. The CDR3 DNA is TGTGCCAGCAGACAGACAGGGGGCCCTTATGGCTACACCTTC. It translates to CASRQTGGPYGYTF.

CDR3 sequence: CASSHDIPLAGELFF. CDR3 DNA sequence: TGTGCCAGCAGCCACGACATCCCTCTCGCCGGGGAGCTGTTTTTT. This chain connects TRBV5-8 to TRBJ2-2; no definite D call. Germline-derived CDR1 and CDR2 are SGHTS and YDEGEE. V was trimmed by 4 bases and J by 6 bases, leaving 16 bases between them. The CDR3 covers 15 residues.

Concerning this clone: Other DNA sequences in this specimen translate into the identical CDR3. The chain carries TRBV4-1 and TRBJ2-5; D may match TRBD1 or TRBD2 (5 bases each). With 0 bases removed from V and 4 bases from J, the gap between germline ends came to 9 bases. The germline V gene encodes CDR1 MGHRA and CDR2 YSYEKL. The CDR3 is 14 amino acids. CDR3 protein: CASSQEGDGETQYF. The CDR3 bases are TGCGCCAGCAGCCAAGAAGGGGACGGAGAGACCCAGTACTTC.

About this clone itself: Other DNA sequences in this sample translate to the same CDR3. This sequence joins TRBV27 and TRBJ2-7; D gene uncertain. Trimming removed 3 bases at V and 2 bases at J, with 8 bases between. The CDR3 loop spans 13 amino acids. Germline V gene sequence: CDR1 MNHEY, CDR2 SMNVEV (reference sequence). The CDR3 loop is CASSLSPAYEQYF. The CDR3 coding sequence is TGTGCCAGCAGTTTGAGCCCCGCCTACGAGCAGTACTTC.

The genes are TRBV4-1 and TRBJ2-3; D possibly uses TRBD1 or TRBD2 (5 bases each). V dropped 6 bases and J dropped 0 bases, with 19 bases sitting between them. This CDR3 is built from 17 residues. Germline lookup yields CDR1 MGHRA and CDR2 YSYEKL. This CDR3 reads CASSSERGPFSTDTQYF. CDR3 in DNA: TGCGCCAGCAGTTCCGAACGGGGACCCTTCAGCACAGATACGCAGTATTTT.

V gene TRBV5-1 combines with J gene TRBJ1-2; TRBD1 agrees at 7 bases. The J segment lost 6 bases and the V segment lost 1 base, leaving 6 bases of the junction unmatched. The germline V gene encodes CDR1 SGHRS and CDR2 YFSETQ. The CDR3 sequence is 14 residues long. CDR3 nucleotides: TGCGCCAGCAGCTTGTTGGAGACAGGGCATGGCTACACCTTC. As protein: CASSLLETGHGYTF.

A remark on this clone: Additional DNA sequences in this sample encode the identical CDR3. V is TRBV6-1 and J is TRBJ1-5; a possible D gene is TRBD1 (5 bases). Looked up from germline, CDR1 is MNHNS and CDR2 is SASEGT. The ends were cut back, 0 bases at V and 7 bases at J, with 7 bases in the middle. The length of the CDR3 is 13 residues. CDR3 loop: CASSEAGDQPQHF. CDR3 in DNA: TGTGCCAGCAGTGAAGCGGGGGACCAGCCCCAGCATTTT.

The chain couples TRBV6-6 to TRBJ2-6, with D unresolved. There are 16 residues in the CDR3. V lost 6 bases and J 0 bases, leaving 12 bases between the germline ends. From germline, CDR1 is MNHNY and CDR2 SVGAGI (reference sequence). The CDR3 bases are TGTGCCAGCAGCCACCCCCTAGGCTCTGGGGCCAACGTCCTGACTTTC. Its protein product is CASSHPLGSGANVLTF.

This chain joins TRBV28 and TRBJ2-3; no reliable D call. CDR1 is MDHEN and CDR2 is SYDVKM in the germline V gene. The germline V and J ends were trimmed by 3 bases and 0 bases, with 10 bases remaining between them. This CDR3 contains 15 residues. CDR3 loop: CASSLAYSSTDTQYF. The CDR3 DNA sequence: TGTGCCAGCAGTTTGGCCTATTCTAGCACAGATACGCAGTATTTT.

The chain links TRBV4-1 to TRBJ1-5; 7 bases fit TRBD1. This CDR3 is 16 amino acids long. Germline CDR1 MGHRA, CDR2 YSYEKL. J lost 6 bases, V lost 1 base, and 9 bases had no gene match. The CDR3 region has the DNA TGCGCCAGCAGCCAAGTGGACAGGCCGTTAACTCAGCCCCAGCATTTT. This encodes CASSQVDRPLTQPQHF.

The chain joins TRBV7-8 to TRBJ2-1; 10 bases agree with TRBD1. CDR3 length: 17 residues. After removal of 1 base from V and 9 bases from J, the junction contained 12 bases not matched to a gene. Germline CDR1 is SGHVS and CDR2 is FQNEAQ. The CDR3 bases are TGTGCCAGCAGCTTAGTAGGCTTTTCGGACAGGGGGGTTGAGCAGTTCTTC. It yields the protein CASSLVGFSDRGVEQFF.

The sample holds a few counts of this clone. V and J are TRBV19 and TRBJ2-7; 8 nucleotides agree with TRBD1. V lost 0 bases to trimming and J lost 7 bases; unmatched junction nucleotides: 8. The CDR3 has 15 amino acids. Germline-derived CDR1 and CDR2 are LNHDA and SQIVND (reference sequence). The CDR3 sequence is CASSIDPGTGAEQYF. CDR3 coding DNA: TGTGCCAGTAGTATAGATCCCGGGACAGGAGCTGAGCAGTACTTC.

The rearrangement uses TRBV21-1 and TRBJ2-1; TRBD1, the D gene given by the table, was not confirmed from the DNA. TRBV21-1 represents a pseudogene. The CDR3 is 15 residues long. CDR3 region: CASNSDRVPYNEQFF. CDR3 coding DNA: TGTGCCAGCAACTCAGACAGGGTTCCCTACAATGAGCAGTTCTTC.

The CDR3, as DNA: TGTGCCAGCAGTGTCCACAGGGGCGCGGAGATGGCTGAAGCTTTCTTT. Its protein is CASSVHRGAEMAEAFF. The chain carries TRBV25-1 and TRBJ1-1; 7 bases map to TRBD1. The trim removed 4 bases at V and 6 bases at J, leaving 14 bases unmatched. The CDR3 is made up of 16 amino acids. Looked up from germline, CDR1 is MGHDK and CDR2 is SYGVNS. Looking up the rest from reference TRBV25-1 and TRBJ1-1 gives the full variable domain: EADIYQTPRYLVIGTGKKITLECSQTMGHDKMYWYQQDPGMELHLIHYSYGVNSTEKGDLSSESTVSRIRTEHFPLTLESARPSHTSQYLCASSVHRGAEMAEAFFGQGTRLTVV.

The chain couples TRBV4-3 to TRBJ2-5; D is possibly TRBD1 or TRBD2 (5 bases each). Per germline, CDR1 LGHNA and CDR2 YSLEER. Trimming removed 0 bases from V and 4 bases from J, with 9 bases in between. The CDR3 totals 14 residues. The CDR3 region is CASSQEGDGETQYF. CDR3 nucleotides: TGCGCCAGCAGCCAAGAGGGGGATGGAGAGACCCAGTACTTC.

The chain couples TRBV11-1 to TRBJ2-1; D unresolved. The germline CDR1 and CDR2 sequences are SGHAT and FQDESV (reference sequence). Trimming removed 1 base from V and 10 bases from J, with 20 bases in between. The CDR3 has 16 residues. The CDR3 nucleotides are TGTGCCAGCAGCTTAGTTCCGGGCCCTATTTTTAAGGAGCAGTTCTTC. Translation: CASSLVPGPIFKEQFF.

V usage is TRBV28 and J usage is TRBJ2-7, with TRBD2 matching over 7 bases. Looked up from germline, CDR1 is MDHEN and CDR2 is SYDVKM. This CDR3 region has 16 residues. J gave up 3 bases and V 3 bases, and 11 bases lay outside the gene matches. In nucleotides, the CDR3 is TGTGCCAGCAGTTTTTTGGTCGGGGGGTGGATCTACGAGCAGTACTTC. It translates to CASSFLVGGWIYEQYF.

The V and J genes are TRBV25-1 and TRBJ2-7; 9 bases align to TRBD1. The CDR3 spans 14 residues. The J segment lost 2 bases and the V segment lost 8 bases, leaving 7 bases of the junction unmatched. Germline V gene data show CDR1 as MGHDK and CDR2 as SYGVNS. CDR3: CASLGQGSAYEQYF. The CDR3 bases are TGTGCCAGCCTCGGACAGGGGAGTGCCTACGAGCAGTACTTC.

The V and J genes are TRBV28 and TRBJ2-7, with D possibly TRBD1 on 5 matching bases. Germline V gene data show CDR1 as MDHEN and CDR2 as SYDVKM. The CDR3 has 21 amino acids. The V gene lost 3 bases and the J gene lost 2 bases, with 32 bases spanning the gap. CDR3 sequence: CASSFITPGRVTSSITYEQYF. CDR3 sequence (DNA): TGTGCCAGCAGTTTTATCACTCCGGGCAGGGTAACCTCAAGTATAACCTACGAGCAGTACTTC.

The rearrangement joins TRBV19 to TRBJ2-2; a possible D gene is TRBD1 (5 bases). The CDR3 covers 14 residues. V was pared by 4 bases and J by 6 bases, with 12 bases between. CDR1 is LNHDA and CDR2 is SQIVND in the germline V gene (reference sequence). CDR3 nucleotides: TGTGCCAGTAGTAAGGACACCCAGCCCGGGGAGCTGTTTTTT. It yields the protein CASSKDTQPGELFF.

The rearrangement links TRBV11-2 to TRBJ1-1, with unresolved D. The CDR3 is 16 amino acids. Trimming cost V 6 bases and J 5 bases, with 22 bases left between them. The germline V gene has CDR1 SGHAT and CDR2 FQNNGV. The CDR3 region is CASSPRMGGMGTEAFF. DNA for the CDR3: TGTGCCAGCAGTCCGAGGATGGGAGGGATGGGTACTGAAGCTTTCTTT.

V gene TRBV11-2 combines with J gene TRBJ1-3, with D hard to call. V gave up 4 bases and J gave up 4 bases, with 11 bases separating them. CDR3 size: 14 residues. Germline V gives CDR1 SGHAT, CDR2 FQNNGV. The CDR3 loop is CASSSPESGNTIYF. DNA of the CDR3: TGTGCCAGCAGCTCCCCGGAAAGCGGAAACACCATATATTTT.

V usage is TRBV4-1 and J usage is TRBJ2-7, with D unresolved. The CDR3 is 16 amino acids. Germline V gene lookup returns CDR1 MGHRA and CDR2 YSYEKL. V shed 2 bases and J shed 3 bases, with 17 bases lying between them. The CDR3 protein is CASSQLQGQSYYEQYF. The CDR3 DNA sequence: TGCGCCAGCAGCCAACTACAAGGGCAGTCCTACTACGAGCAGTACTTC.

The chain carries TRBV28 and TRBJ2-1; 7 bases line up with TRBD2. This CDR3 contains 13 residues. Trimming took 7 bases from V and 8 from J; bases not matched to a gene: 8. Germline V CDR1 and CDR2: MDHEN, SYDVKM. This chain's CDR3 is CASTPAGWDEQFF. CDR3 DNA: TGTGCCAGCACCCCAGCGGGGTGGGATGAGCAGTTCTTC.

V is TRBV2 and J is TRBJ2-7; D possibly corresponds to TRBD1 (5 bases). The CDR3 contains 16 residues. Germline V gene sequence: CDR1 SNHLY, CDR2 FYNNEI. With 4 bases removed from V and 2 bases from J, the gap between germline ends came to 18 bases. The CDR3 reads CASSGAEQQETYEQYF. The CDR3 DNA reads TGTGCCAGCAGTGGGGCCGAACAACAGGAAACCTACGAGCAGTACTTC.